This TCR beta chain was sequenced during a study of blood T cell repertoires in COVID-19. Here immunoSEQ multiplex PCR was the method, and the copy in TCRdb shows in-frame clones only, minus some. Among hundreds of thousands of clones listed, nearly 90% were seen once. The germline V gene encodes CDR1 GTSNPN and CDR2 SVGIG (reference sequence). CDR3 length: 16 residues. Unmatched junction bases numbered 13, after V lost 0 bases and J lost 8 bases. In its sample, this clone was seen once. The clonotype originates from a woman under 30 with acute COVID-19. The genes are TRBV30 and TRBJ1-2; 9 bases fit TRBD1. The sequenced sample was PBMCs or T cells enriched from blood (not recorded which). The CDR3 DNA reads as TGTGCCTGGAGTGTACGGGAGTCGGGGACAGGGAGCGGCTACACCTTC. Translated, it gives CAWSVRESGTGSGYTF.